The T cell receptor beta chain described here comes from a study of blood T cell repertoires in COVID-19. Repertoires were generated with immunoSEQ multiplex PCR, while TCRdb's copy carries only in-frame clones and drops some. The repertoire holds 170,000 or so clones, roughly 80% seen once, with around 16% in the top ten. The CDR3 contains 14 residues. The germline gives CDR1 MNHEY, CDR2 SMNVEV (reference sequence). Trimming removed 4 bases from V and 8 bases from J; junction bases left unmatched: 7. This clone occurred once. Sequenced sample: PBMCs or T cells enriched from blood (not recorded which). This TCR derives from a woman aged 45-65 years who had recovered from COVID-19. The V and J genes are TRBV27 and TRBJ2-1; 8 bases map to TRBD2. Here the CDR3 reads CASSSSYSGDEQFF. The CDR3 region has the DNA TGTGCCAGCAGTTCATCGTATAGCGGGGATGAGCAGTTCTTC.